Below, 30 T cell receptor beta chains from the same sample are listed, as sequenced in a study of shared clonotypes between healthy human individuals. Sequencing used immunoSEQ multiplex PCR; TCRdb keeps in-frame clones, though not all of them. This sample has about 980,000 clones; approximately 80% occur once, and the top ten carry around 1.4%. Sequenced input: memory CD4+ T cells sorted from blood. Subset specified: CD45RA-negative fraction. Source of these receptors: a man younger than 35 in good health.

This clone was recorded a few times. The chain links TRBV5-8 to TRBJ2-1; D gene ambiguous. V lost 6 bases to trimming and J lost 10 bases, with 14 bases between them. The CDR3 has 12 amino acids. Per germline, CDR1 SGHTS and CDR2 YDEGEE. Here the CDR3 reads CASKPRAGEQFF. The CDR3 nucleotides are TGTGCCAGCAAACCCCGTGCAGGCGAGCAGTTCTTC.

The chain couples TRBV30 to TRBJ1-6, with TRBD1 matching 7 bases. Trimming at V came to 8 bases and at J to 4 bases, leaving 5 bases not matched to a gene. CDR1 and CDR2 from the germline V gene are GTSNPN and SVGIG (reference sequence). The CDR3 is 13 residues long. The CDR3: CAGTGQYNSPLHF. CDR3 bases: TGTGCCGGTACGGGACAGTATAATTCACCCCTCCACTTT.

The chain combines TRBV4-3 with TRBJ2-1; TRBD1 matches 10 bases. The V segment lost 0 bases and the J segment 5 bases; nucleotides outside the gene matches: 1. Germline V lookup: CDR1 LGHNA, CDR2 YSLEER. The CDR3 is 15 amino acids. The CDR3 loop is CASSQEGTGDNEQFF. The CDR3 DNA reads TGCGCCAGCAGCCAAGAGGGGACAGGGGACAATGAGCAGTTCTTC.

In DNA, the CDR3 is TGTGCCAGCAGCGTTCCGGGACAGGGCTTCTCAAATACGCAGTATTTT. It encodes CASSVPGQGFSNTQYF. The chain carries TRBV9 and TRBJ2-3; 9 bases match TRBD1. The CDR3 contains 16 residues. CDR1 is SGDLS and CDR2 is YYNGEE in the germline V gene. The ends lost 2 bases at V and 7 bases at J; junction bases unmatched: 11.

The chain uses TRBV29-1 and TRBJ2-7; 8 bases are a match to TRBD2. This CDR3 region has 13 residues. The V gene's germline CDR1 is SQVTM and CDR2 ANQGSEA. V was clipped by 6 bases and J by 2 bases; unmatched bases: 6. In nucleotides, the CDR3 is TGCAGCGTCAGGACTAGCTCTACCTACGAGCAGTACTTC. Its translation is CSVRTSSTYEQYF.

The chain is built from TRBV15 and TRBJ2-7, with D unresolved. There are 15 residues in the CDR3. Germline lookup yields CDR1 LNHNV and CDR2 YYDKDF (reference sequence). Trimming cost V 8 bases and J 3 bases, with 20 bases left between them. CDR3 loop: CATSSPSSWGYEQYF. In DNA form, the CDR3 reads TGTGCCACCTCCAGTCCGAGTAGCTGGGGCTACGAGCAGTACTTC.

The genes are TRBV4-1 and TRBJ2-5; D may be TRBD1 or TRBD2 (6 bases each). This CDR3 has 15 amino acids. Germline CDR1 reads MGHRA; CDR2 reads YSYEKL. The V and J ends lost 4 bases and 4 bases respectively, with 16 bases between them. The DNA for the CDR3 is TGCGCCAGCAGCCCCCGCCGGGGGCTGAGAGAGACCCAGTACTTC. It specifies CASSPRRGLRETQYF.

The rearrangement joins TRBV6-5 to TRBJ2-3; 12 positions match TRBD2. With V trimmed by 0 bases and J by 5 bases, 0 bases remained unmatched. Germline CDR1 reads MNHEY; CDR2 reads SVGAGI. The CDR3 has 15 amino acids. CDR3 amino acids: CASSYSTSGRDTQYF. CDR3 sequence (DNA): TGTGCCAGCAGTTACTCGACTAGCGGGAGAGATACGCAGTATTTT.

This clone has only one observation. V gene TRBV5-1 combines with J gene TRBJ2-7; D possibly matches TRBD1 or TRBD2 (6 bases each). CDR3 length: 14 amino acids. CDR1 and CDR2 from the germline V gene are SGHRS and YFSETQ. Trimming removed 3 bases at V and 6 bases at J, with 16 bases between. This chain's CDR3 is CASSSPGAGGEQYF. DNA of the CDR3: TGCGCCAGCAGCTCCCCGGGGGCCGGGGGCGAGCAGTACTTC.

The chain recombines TRBV12-5 with TRBJ2-2, with a possible D match to TRBD2 (5 bases). The germline gives CDR1 LGHNT, CDR2 FRNRAP. The CDR3 totals 16 residues. Trimming stripped 5 bases from V and 0 bases from J, with 13 bases between. In DNA, the CDR3 is TGTGCTAGTGGTCCGGTTGAGGGTTCGAACACCGGGGAGCTGTTTTTT. This encodes CASGPVEGSNTGELFF.

The rearrangement joins TRBV11-2 to TRBJ2-1; TRBD1 matches at 9 bases. V lost 0 bases to trimming and J lost 12 bases; unmatched junction nucleotides: 12. The CDR3 has 16 amino acids. The germline gives CDR1 SGHAT, CDR2 FQNNGV. CDR3 residues: CASSLEQGAGGIGQFF. CDR3 nucleotide sequence: TGTGCCAGCAGCTTAGAACAGGGGGCGGGTGGCATAGGGCAGTTCTTC.

The rearrangement joins TRBV4-1 to TRBJ2-3; D not certain. The CDR3 contains 13 residues. Between the trimmed V and J ends, which lost 4 bases and 6 bases, there was a span of 11 bases. Looked up from germline, CDR1 is MGHRA and CDR2 is YSYEKL. CDR3 in amino acids: CASSRTGPDTQYF. CDR3 sequence (DNA): TGCGCCAGCAGCCGCACTGGCCCCGATACGCAGTATTTT.

The chain uses TRBV2 and TRBJ2-7; tentatively, D is TRBD1 or TRBD2 (7 bases each). The CDR3 is 16 amino acids. The germline V and J ends were trimmed by 2 bases and 2 bases, with 16 bases remaining between them. Germline V gives CDR1 SNHLY, CDR2 FYNNEI. The CDR3 region has the DNA TGTGCCAGCAGTGAACCAGGGGGAGGGGTAACCTACGAGCAGTACTTC. The encoded protein is CASSEPGGGVTYEQYF.

V and J are TRBV6-5 and TRBJ2-7; perhaps TRBD2 as D (5 bases). V lost 6 bases and J 4 bases, leaving 16 bases between the germline ends. This CDR3 comprises 14 residues. CDR1 and CDR2 (germline): MNHEY, SVGAGI. The CDR3 nucleotides are TGTGCCAGCAGCCCCCTGAGGGAGACGTACGAGCAGTACTTC. Encoded protein: CASSPLRETYEQYF.

This clone was observed a few times. V usage is TRBV2 and J usage is TRBJ2-3; 10 positions match TRBD2. Per the germline V gene, CDR1 is SNHLY and CDR2 is FYNNEI. The CDR3 consists of 14 residues. J was trimmed by 10 bases and V by 3 bases; bases with no gene match: 7. The CDR3 nucleotides read TGTGCCAGCAGTGATCTGGCTAGCGGGGGCCCGCAGTATTTT. It codes for CASSDLASGGPQYF.

The V and J genes are TRBV11-2 and TRBJ2-5, with D possibly being TRBD1 (5 bases). There are 15 residues in the CDR3. The V end lost 3 bases, the J end lost 1 base, and 12 bases lay between the germline ends. CDR1 is SGHAT, CDR2 FQNNGV, per germline. The CDR3, as DNA: TGTGCCAGCAGCTTGAGTCAGGGTCGCCAAGAGACCCAGTACTTC. Protein product: CASSLSQGRQETQYF.

The DNA for the CDR3 is TGCGCCAGCACCTCGGGAGGGCCGGGGGAGACCCAGTACTTC. This sequence encodes CASTSGGPGETQYF. The rearrangement joins TRBV5-1 to TRBJ2-5, with 8 bases aligning to TRBD2. The CDR3 is 14 amino acids. V was pared by 6 bases and J by 5 bases, with 9 bases of the junction left unmatched. Germline CDR1 SGHRS, CDR2 YFSETQ.

The chain is built from TRBV6-1 and TRBJ2-7; perhaps TRBD1 as D (6 bases). Trimming removed 5 bases at V and 1 base at J, with 15 bases between. The CDR3 is 15 residues long. Germline CDR1 MNHNS, CDR2 SASEGT. The CDR3 protein is CASSPEGRGSYEQYF. In DNA, the CDR3 is TGTGCCAGCAGTCCTGAGGGCAGGGGATCCTACGAGCAGTACTTC.

The gene calls are TRBV6-1 and TRBJ1-3; D is unresolved. The V and J ends lost 2 bases and 6 bases respectively, with 11 bases between them. This CDR3 spans 14 amino acids. Germline V gives CDR1 MNHNS, CDR2 SASEGT. The CDR3 DNA reads as TGTGCCAGCAGTGAAAATAGTGGAGAAAACACCATATATTTT. This gives the protein CASSENSGENTIYF.

The chain carries TRBV19 and TRBJ1-5, with D unresolved. V lost 6 bases and J lost 0, with 12 bases in between. The CDR3 is made up of 15 amino acids. The germline V gene has CDR1 LNHDA and CDR2 SQIVND (reference sequence). Here the CDR3 DNA reads TGTGCCAGTAGCTCGGTAGACTATAGCAATCAGCCCCAGCATTTT. Translated, it gives CASSSVDYSNQPQHF.

This chain uses TRBV10-3 with TRBJ2-5; D possibly matches TRBD1 or TRBD2 (6 bases each). V lost 4 bases to trimming and J lost 0 bases, with 9 bases between them. The CDR3 contains 14 residues. Germline V gene sequence: CDR1 ENHRY, CDR2 SYGVKD. CDR3 sequence (DNA): TGTGCCATCAGTGGGGGGGACAACCAAGAGACCCAGTACTTC. This sequence encodes CAISGGDNQETQYF.

The rearrangement links TRBV6-1 to TRBJ2-7; the match to TRBD1 covers 7 bases. CDR1 is MNHNS and CDR2 is SASEGT in the germline V gene. With 6 bases clipped from V and 0 bases from J, the junction kept 5 bases outside the gene matches. The CDR3 extends over 14 amino acids. The CDR3 nucleotides are TGTGCCAGCAGGAAGGGGACAGTCTCCTACGAGCAGTACTTC. It is translated as CASRKGTVSYEQYF.

This chain joins TRBV16 and TRBJ1-6, with 10 bases matching TRBD1. Germline V gene sequence: CDR1 KGHSY, CDR2 FQNENV. Trimming took 3 bases from V and 8 from J; bases not matched to a gene: 4. This CDR3 spans 15 amino acids. CDR3 residues: CASSHRDRGYSPLHF. The CDR3, as DNA: TGTGCCAGCAGCCACCGGGACAGGGGATATTCACCCCTCCACTTT.

This chain connects TRBV7-2 to TRBJ1-2; D not certain. CDR3 length: 15 residues. Trimming removed 5 bases at V and 8 bases at J, with 21 bases between. Germline V gives CDR1 SGHTA, CDR2 FQGNSA. This CDR3 reads CASSRQIGNTEGYTF. In DNA form, the CDR3 reads TGTGCCAGCAGCCGCCAGATCGGTAACACCGAGGGCTACACCTTC.

This clone has a handful of counts. The V and J genes are TRBV5-4 and TRBJ1-2; 9 bases are shared with TRBD1. The CDR3 is made up of 15 amino acids. The V gene end was trimmed by 0 bases and the J gene end by 6 bases; junction bases not matched to a gene: 6. Germline-derived CDR1 and CDR2 are SGHNT and YYREEE (reference sequence). The CDR3, as DNA: TGTGCCAGCAGCTTGGCCATCGGACAGGGGCATGGCTACACCTTC. It is translated as CASSLAIGQGHGYTF.

This clone was seen more than once but under ten times. Other DNA sequences in the sample encode the same CDR3. V gene TRBV15 combines with J gene TRBJ2-5; 8 bases agree with TRBD1. The CDR3 loop spans 15 amino acids. Germline trimming cut 8 bases from V and 0 bases from J; bases unmatched to any gene: 8. Germline assignment: CDR1 LNHNV and CDR2 YYDKDF (reference sequence). In DNA, the CDR3 is TGTGCCACCTCACGGGGACAGGCGAACCAAGAGACCCAGTACTTC. Translation gives CATSRGQANQETQYF.

The V call is TRBV18, the J call TRBJ1-5, with 8 bases identical to TRBD1. The CDR3 is 15 residues long. With 6 bases clipped from V and 5 bases from J, the junction kept 9 bases outside the gene matches. CDR1 and CDR2 from the germline V gene are KGHSH and LQKENI. CDR3 protein: CASSLNQGADQPQHF. CDR3 nucleotides: TGTGCCAGCTCTCTAAACCAGGGGGCGGATCAGCCCCAGCATTTT.

The sample holds a few counts of this clone. Other DNA sequences in the sample encode the same CDR3. This sequence joins TRBV7-9 and TRBJ2-3; 7 bases are a match to TRBD2. CDR3 size: 14 residues. Germline CDR1 SEHNR, CDR2 FQNEAQ (reference sequence). V shed 2 bases, J shed 1 base, and the junction held 0 bases outside the gene matches. CDR3 sequence reads: CASSLSGGTDTQYF. CDR3 bases: TGTGCCAGCAGCTTAAGCGGGGGCACAGATACGCAGTATTTT.

This clone came up a few times. CDR3 DNA: TGTGCCAGCAGCTTCCAGTCGAACACTGAAGCTTTCTTT. As protein: CASSFQSNTEAFF. The gene calls are TRBV7-8 and TRBJ1-1; D is undetermined. The CDR3 totals 13 residues. V lost 3 bases and J 1 base, leaving 6 bases between the germline ends. Germline CDR1 reads SGHVS; CDR2 reads FQNEAQ.

This clone has a single count. CDR3 in amino acids: CASSGGSGRALETQYF. The CDR3 nucleotides are TGTGCCAGCAGCGGTGGTAGCGGGAGGGCCCTGGAGACCCAGTACTTC. The chain recombines TRBV5-5 with TRBJ2-5; the match to TRBD2 covers 11 bases. Germline trimming cut 4 bases from V and 5 bases from J; bases unmatched to any gene: 10. The V gene's germline CDR1 is SGHKS and CDR2 YYEKEE (reference sequence). The CDR3 runs to 16 residues. Supplemented by reference TRBV5-5 and TRBJ2-5, the full variable domain reads DAGVTQSPTHLIKTRGQQVTLRCSPISGHKSVSWYQQVLGQGPQFIFQYYEKEERGRGNFPDRFSARQFPNYSSELNVNALLLGDSALYLCASSGGSGRALETQYFGPGTRLLVL.